One sample yielded the 27 T cell receptor beta chains listed below, sequenced in a study of OX40 agonist ivuxolimab in advanced cancers. The method was immunoSEQ multiplex PCR; TCRdb's version includes in-frame clones alone and lacks a portion of them. The sample carries 70,000 or so clones, over 60% recorded once. The sequenced sample was CD4+ or CD8+ T cells sorted from blood, obtained in a trial of the OX40 agonist ivuxolimab. The receptors shown here come from an adult with an advanced solid tumor such as melanoma, head and neck, liver or kidney cancer.

J is TRBJ1-2 and V is TRBV11-2; possible D gene TRBD1, 6 bases. V shed 5 bases and J shed 5 bases, with 6 bases lying between them. The germline V gene has CDR1 SGHAT and CDR2 FQNNGV. CDR3 length: 11 amino acids. In DNA, the CDR3 is TGTGCCAGCAGCCAGGGGTATGGCTACACCTTC. Its protein product is CASSQGYGYTF.

The V call is TRBV6-6, the J call TRBJ1-1, with D uncertain. V gave up 4 bases and J gave up 4 bases, with 10 bases separating them. The CDR3 totals 13 residues. Germline V gene sequence: CDR1 MNHNY, CDR2 SVGAGI (reference sequence). CDR3 nucleotide sequence: TGTGCCAGCAGTTCCCGGGGTGGCACTGAAGCTTTCTTT. It codes for CASSSRGGTEAFF.

The genes are TRBV28 and TRBJ2-3; the match to TRBD2 covers 10 bases. Germline CDR1 and CDR2: MDHEN and SYDVKM. The CDR3 spans 15 residues. With V trimmed by 2 bases and J by 1 base, 0 bases remained unmatched. The CDR3 is CASSLLAGGTDTQYF. CDR3 nucleotides: TGTGCCAGCAGTTTACTAGCGGGGGGCACAGATACGCAGTATTTT. Full variable domain (remainder filled in from reference TRBV28 and TRBJ2-3): DVKVTQSSRYLVKRTGEKVFLECVQDMDHENMFWYRQDPGLGLRLIYFSYDVKMKEKGDIPEGYSVSREKKERFSLILESASTNQTSMYLCASSLLAGGTDTQYFGPGTRLTVL.

This clone was counted only a few times. The chain employs TRBV19 and TRBJ1-4; D is undetermined. The CDR3 sequence is 13 residues long. The germline V and J ends were trimmed by 8 bases and 7 bases, with 14 bases remaining between them. From germline, CDR1 is LNHDA and CDR2 SQIVND (reference sequence). Here the CDR3 reads CASAHSGGEKLFF. In nucleotides, the CDR3 is TGTGCCAGTGCCCATTCCGGAGGTGAAAAACTGTTTTTT.

The CDR3 nucleotides read TGTGCCAGCTCACCTACCGTCGGGGGCGAGGCTGGGGCCAACGTCCTGACTTTC. Translating gives CASSPTVGGEAGANVLTF. The chain combines TRBV18 with TRBJ2-6; possibly TRBD1 or TRBD2 for D (6 bases each). Trimming cost V 3 bases and J 2 bases, with 17 bases left between them. Germline values: CDR1 KGHSH, CDR2 LQKENI. This CDR3 contains 18 residues.

V usage is TRBV6-1 and J usage is TRBJ1-2; 9 bases align to TRBD1. V lost 6 bases to trimming and J lost 7 bases; unmatched junction nucleotides: 9. Germline CDR1 is MNHNS and CDR2 is SASEGT. The CDR3 consists of 14 residues. The CDR3 nucleotides read TGTGCCAGCAGATTGGGGGACAGGGTGGGTGGCTACACCTTC. Its protein is CASRLGDRVGGYTF.

This chain joins TRBV5-1 and TRBJ1-1, with D maybe TRBD1 (6 bases). Trimming stripped 1 base from V and 3 bases from J, with 7 bases between. This CDR3 spans 13 amino acids. Germline CDR1 SGHRS, CDR2 YFSETQ. CDR3 sequence reads: CASSLYRDTEAFF. DNA for the CDR3: TGCGCCAGCAGCTTGTACAGGGACACTGAAGCTTTCTTT.

The chain carries TRBV5-1 and TRBJ1-1, with TRBD1 matching over 9 bases. This CDR3 contains 16 residues. The ends lost 4 bases at V and 2 bases at J; junction bases unmatched: 9. CDR1 is SGHRS and CDR2 is YFSETQ in the germline V gene. CDR3 nucleotides: TGCGCCAGCAGCCCCACCGGGACAGGGATCAACACTGAAGCTTTCTTT. This gives the protein CASSPTGTGINTEAFF.

The genes are TRBV12-5 and TRBJ1-2; D perhaps matches TRBD1 (5 bases). V was trimmed by 1 base and J by 4 bases, leaving 22 bases between them. Germline loops: CDR1 LGHNT, CDR2 FRNRAP. This CDR3 spans 18 amino acids. CDR3 nucleotide sequence: TGTGCTAGTGGTTTGGCTCCATTTGGATCCCGGGGGATCTATGGCTACACCTTC. Amino acids: CASGLAPFGSRGIYGYTF.

The rearrangement links TRBV7-8 to TRBJ2-2; TRBD1 is a possible D gene (6 bases). The CDR3 consists of 13 residues. Trimming cost V 3 bases and J 7 bases, with 9 bases left between them. Germline CDR1 SGHVS, CDR2 FQNEAQ. CDR3 DNA: TGTGCCAGCAGCTTCGGGACATACGGGGAGCTGTTTTTT. Its translation is CASSFGTYGELFF.

The V call is TRBV5-1, the J call TRBJ2-1; 11 positions match TRBD2. The CDR3 is made up of 19 amino acids. The V gene's germline CDR1 is SGHRS and CDR2 YFSETQ. Trimming took 4 bases from V and 0 from J; bases not matched to a gene: 12. The CDR3 sequence: CASSIQWTGTSGSYNEQFF. The CDR3 DNA sequence: TGCGCCAGCAGCATACAGTGGACCGGGACTAGCGGCTCCTACAATGAGCAGTTCTTC.

The V gene is TRBV5-6, the J gene TRBJ2-7, with D perhaps TRBD1 (6 bases). The length of the CDR3 is 13 residues. Germline CDR1 SGHDT, CDR2 YYEEEE. V lost 1 base to trimming and J lost 3 bases, with 8 bases between them. Here the CDR3 reads CASSLLQGYEQYF. CDR3 sequence (DNA): TGTGCCAGCAGCTTGTTACAGGGCTACGAGCAGTACTTC. Drawing the rest from reference TRBV5-6 and TRBJ2-7, the complete variable domain is DAGVTQSPTHLIKTRGQQVTLRCSPKSGHDTVSWYQQALGQGPQFIFQYYEEEERQRGNFPDRFSGHQFPNYSSELNVNALLLGDSALYLCASSLLQGYEQYFGPGTRLTVT.

This sequence joins TRBV18 and TRBJ2-2; no clear D. The CDR3 runs 15 residues. V was shortened by 4 bases and J by 5 bases, with 14 bases between the two germline ends. Germline-derived CDR1 and CDR2 are KGHSH and LQKENI. The CDR3 protein is CASSLRTGGTGELFF. Written as DNA, the CDR3 is TGTGCCAGCTCACTTCGGACGGGCGGAACCGGGGAGCTGTTTTTT.

The J gene is TRBJ2-7, the V gene TRBV5-1, with 9 bases that match TRBD1. This CDR3 comprises 15 residues. From germline, CDR1 is SGHRS and CDR2 YFSETQ. Germline trimming cut 0 bases from V and 3 bases from J; bases unmatched to any gene: 4. The DNA for the CDR3 is TGCGCCAGCAGCTTGGCCGCGGGACAGGGCTACGAGCAGTACTTC. Translated, it gives CASSLAAGQGYEQYF.

This sequence joins TRBV9 and TRBJ2-5; 8 bases agree with TRBD2. V was pared by 0 bases and J by 1 base, with 5 bases of the junction left unmatched. The germline V gene encodes CDR1 SGDLS and CDR2 YYNGEE. The CDR3 is 16 residues long. The chain's CDR3 is CASSVGASGGQETQYF. DNA of the CDR3: TGTGCCAGCAGCGTAGGAGCCAGCGGGGGCCAAGAGACCCAGTACTTC.

This chain uses TRBV11-2 with TRBJ2-1; the D is unclear. V was trimmed by 5 bases and J by 3 bases, leaving 8 bases between them. The CDR3 loop spans 13 amino acids. The germline V gene encodes CDR1 SGHAT and CDR2 FQNNGV. CDR3 loop: CASSPWGYNEQFF. In nucleotides, the CDR3 is TGTGCCAGCAGCCCCTGGGGCTACAATGAGCAGTTCTTC. The whole variable domain, filled in from reference TRBV11-2 and TRBJ2-1, reads EAGVAQSPRYKIIEKRQSVAFWCNPISGHATLYWYQQILGQGPKLLIQFQNNGVVDDSQLPKDRFSAERLKGVDSTLKIQPAKLEDSAVYLCASSPWGYNEQFFGPGTRLTVL.

This clone was seen a handful of times. J is TRBJ2-7 and V is TRBV16; 7 bases agree with TRBD1. The CDR3 is 14 amino acids. V shed 0 bases and J 1 base; nucleotides not matched to a gene: 0. Germline loops: CDR1 KGHSY, CDR2 FQNENV. This CDR3 reads CASSQSTGSYEQYF. The CDR3 nucleotides read TGTGCCAGCAGCCAATCGACAGGGTCCTACGAGCAGTACTTC.

The chain couples TRBV15 to TRBJ2-3; 9 bases fit TRBD2. With 4 bases clipped from V and 3 bases from J, the junction kept 5 bases outside the gene matches. Germline loops: CDR1 LNHNV, CDR2 YYDKDF (reference sequence). CDR3 length: 15 residues. This CDR3 is CATSNLAGKTDTQYF. The CDR3 DNA is TGTGCCACCAGCAACCTAGCGGGGAAGACAGATACGCAGTATTTT.

The chain is built from TRBV6-6 and TRBJ2-7; 9 bases are shared with TRBD2. V gave up 6 bases and J gave up 4 bases; unmatched junction bases: 7. In germline, CDR1 is MNHNY, CDR2 SVGAGI (reference sequence). The CDR3 totals 14 residues. The CDR3 region has the DNA TGTGCCAGCAGCCTCCGCGGGGGGGGATACGAGCAGTACTTC. It encodes CASSLRGGGYEQYF.

Comment on this clone: Its ends do not fully match the called genes, so a read error is possible. The chain combines TRBV6-1 with TRBJ2-7; D is perhaps TRBD1 (6 bases). Germline lookup yields CDR1 MNHNS and CDR2 SASEGT. The CDR3 extends over 13 amino acids. CDR3 amino acids: CASGDGRGGEQYF. The CDR3 DNA follows: TGTGCCAGCGGTGATGGTCGAGGGGGCGAGCAGTACTTC.

This chain's CDR3 is CASSLLTGAGEKLFF. The CDR3, as DNA: TGTGCCAGTAGTCTTTTGACAGGGGCAGGCGAAAAACTGTTTTTT. V gene TRBV19 combines with J gene TRBJ1-4; 8 bases agree with TRBD1. Germline CDR1 and CDR2: LNHDA and SQIVND (reference sequence). The CDR3 runs to 15 residues. V was pared by 5 bases and J by 8 bases, with 10 bases of the junction left unmatched.

The chain links TRBV7-2 to TRBJ2-5; 9 nucleotides match TRBD2. This CDR3 region has 16 residues. Germline V lookup: CDR1 SGHTA, CDR2 FQGNSA. J gave up 1 base and V 8 bases, and 11 bases lay outside the gene matches. CDR3 in DNA: TGTGCCAGCCGGGCTAGCGGGACCATTATCCAAGAGACCCAGTACTTC. Protein: CASRASGTIIQETQYF.

The chain is built from TRBV19 and TRBJ1-3; D gene uncertain. V shed 7 bases and J shed 4 bases, with 14 bases lying between them. CDR1 LNHDA and CDR2 SQIVND come from the germline V gene (reference sequence). CDR3 size: 14 residues. CDR3 sequence (DNA): TGTGCCAGTACTCATACGGGGTCCGGAAACACCATATATTTT. Protein product: CASTHTGSGNTIYF.

The CDR3 loop is CASSRFSGGATGELFF. For the CDR3, the DNA is TGTGCCAGCAGCCGATTTAGCGGGGGCGCGACCGGGGAGCTGTTTTTT. This sequence joins TRBV11-3 and TRBJ2-2; 9 bases are a match to TRBD2. Germline CDR1 is SGHNT and CDR2 is YENEEA. Trimming removed 5 bases from V and 5 bases from J; junction bases left unmatched: 9. This CDR3 spans 16 amino acids.

The gene calls are TRBV19 and TRBJ1-2, with TRBD1 identical over 9 bases. Germline lookup yields CDR1 LNHDA and CDR2 SQIVND (reference sequence). This CDR3 has 16 amino acids. J lost 3 bases, V lost 7 bases, and 12 bases had no gene match. CDR3 in DNA: TGTGCCAGTACCATAGGGGAAGACAGGGGGGACTATGGCTACACCTTC. Protein sequence: CASTIGEDRGDYGYTF. The complete variable domain, with remaining parts taken from reference TRBV19 and TRBJ1-2, reads DGGITQSPKYLFRKEGQNVTLSCEQNLNHDAMYWYRQDPGQGLRLIYYSQIVNDFQKGDIAEGYSVSREKKESFPLTVTSAQKNPTAFYLCASTIGEDRGDYGYTFGSGTRLTVV.

The chain couples TRBV5-6 to TRBJ2-3, with D possibly being TRBD1 or TRBD2 (5 bases each). The CDR3 loop spans 14 amino acids. V dropped 0 bases and J dropped 10 bases, with 15 bases sitting between them. Germline CDR1 is SGHDT and CDR2 is YYEEEE. DNA for the CDR3: TGTGCCAGCAGCTTGGATCAGGGCGGGTTTCCGCAGTATTTT. This encodes CASSLDQGGFPQYF.

The CDR3 is CASSIGRSGNTIYF. CDR3 in DNA: TGTGCCAGTAGTATCGGACGCAGTGGAAACACCATATATTTT. The chain couples TRBV19 to TRBJ1-3; D unresolved. Trimming left V 3 bases short and J 3 bases short, with 9 bases between. Germline CDR1 is LNHDA and CDR2 is SQIVND (reference sequence). The CDR3 has 14 amino acids.